One TCR beta chain is described in this entry. The time point is: sample taken at primary tumor resection. Researchers sequenced whole RNA taken from tumor, nontumor lung or frozen PBMC without sorting. The data belong to a study of spatial heterogeneity in lung cancer. The overall study: Each time, sequencing found more beta-chain sequences than alpha-chain sequences. Each unique TCR and UMI combination was seen more than ten times on average in raw reads.

Each TCR cDNA molecule bore a unique molecular identifier. TCRdb re-called the 5' RACE reads with MiXCR, one entry per CDR3 protein. Of tens of thousands of distinct CDR3 sequences detected, 4% to 6% appear once; the ten largest clones hold about 28%. Germline lookup yields CDR1 SGHTA and CDR2 FQGNSA. CDR3 length: 14 residues. V gave up 5 bases and J gave up 5 bases, with 15 bases separating them. This sequence was found in a female donor with early-stage non-small cell lung cancer. This chain joins TRBV7-2 and TRBJ1-2, with a weak D call TRBD1 (5 bases). The sequences come from PBMCs, collected at surgery. The CDR3 protein is CASSLTWDVYGYTF. The CDR3 DNA follows: TGTGCCAGCAGCCTTACCTGGGACGTTTATGGCTACACCTTC.